The 2 T cell receptor beta chains below come from one sample, sequenced in a study of somatic mutations in cytotoxic T cells in rheumatoid arthritis. Data came from immunoSEQ multiplex PCR; TCRdb stores just in-frame clones and leaves some out. The top ten clones hold about a tenth of a sample with roughly 18,000 clones, roughly four fifths of them seen once. Sequencing was performed on CD8+ T cells sorted from blood. The source of these receptors is a man between 18 and 29 years old with rheumatoid arthritis.

The chain uses TRBV6-6 and TRBJ2-1; D may be TRBD2 (7 bases). The CDR3 runs 15 residues. Germline V gene sequence: CDR1 MNHNY, CDR2 SVGAGI (reference sequence). V lost 5 bases to trimming and J lost 9 bases, with 20 bases between them. This CDR3 is CASSAFRGAGSEQFF. The CDR3 bases are TGTGCCAGCAGTGCGTTCCGGGGGGCAGGGTCTGAGCAGTTCTTC.

The rearrangement links TRBV6-1 to TRBJ1-5, with TRBD1 identical over 8 bases. Per germline, CDR1 MNHNS and CDR2 SASEGT. Trimming at V came to 5 bases and at J to 7 bases, leaving 10 bases not matched to a gene. This CDR3 is built from 15 residues. The DNA for the CDR3 is TGTGCCAGCAGTTCCGGACAGGGAAGCTCACAGCCCCAGCATTTT. Its protein product is CASSSGQGSSQPQHF.